This TCR beta chain was found in a study of blood T cell repertoires in COVID-19. For the study at large: The study drew acute and convalescent COVID-19 samples from the United States, Italy and Spain. T cells, B-cell-depleted T cells, or PBMCs provided the cDNA or gDNA that served as material.

Per the germline V gene, CDR1 is WSHSY and CDR2 is SAAADI. V gave up 4 bases and J gave up 2 bases, with 18 bases separating them. CDR3 length: 17 residues. Study processing details: Reference gene primer amplification gave nucleated cell count estimates. Sequencing used immunoSEQ multiplex PCR; TCRdb keeps in-frame clones, though not all of them. V and J calls and clone size are copied from that table; D and trimming were computed from the DNA. Of roughly 160,000 clones in the sample, roughly 90% were seen once. The sequencing input was peripheral blood. The source is a man younger than 30 with acute or convalescent COVID-19. V usage is TRBV10-2 and J usage is TRBJ1-3, with D possibly being TRBD1 (5 bases). The CDR3 here is CASSVLQGALPGNTIYF. The DNA of the CDR3 is TGCGCCAGCAGTGTTCTCCAGGGCGCCTTGCCTGGAAACACCATATATTTT.